What follows are 25 T cell receptor beta chains derived from one specimen sequenced in a study of blood T cell repertoires in COVID-19. Sequencing was performed with immunoSEQ multiplex PCR; in TCRdb, only in-frame clones are kept and a portion is missing. The sample records roughly 110,000 clones, 88% being singletons. Sequences were obtained from peripheral blood. The receptors originated from a woman in her seventies who had recovered from COVID-19.

V is TRBV4-1 and J is TRBJ1-1; the D gene is possibly TRBD1 (5 bases). V was trimmed by 0 bases and J by 1 base, leaving 12 bases between them. The CDR3 runs 16 residues. The germline gives CDR1 MGHRA, CDR2 YSYEKL. The CDR3 region has the DNA TGCGCCAGCAGCCAAGATCAGGGATTGAGGAACACTGAAGCTTTCTTT. This sequence encodes CASSQDQGLRNTEAFF.

The chain carries TRBV5-4 and TRBJ2-6; D is uncertain. The CDR3 is made up of 14 amino acids. Germline CDR1 reads SGHNT; CDR2 reads YYREEE (reference sequence). V gave up 3 bases and J gave up 5 bases, with 9 bases separating them. The CDR3 reads CASSSPVRANVLTF. DNA of the CDR3: TGTGCCAGCAGCTCACCGGTTCGGGCCAACGTCCTGACTTTC. The variable domain in full, with the rest retrieved from reference TRBV5-4 and TRBJ2-6, is ETGVTQSPTHLIKTRGQQVTLRCSSQSGHNTVSWYQQALGQGPQFIFQYYREEENGRGNFPPRFSGLQFPNYSSELNVNALELDDSALYLCASSSPVRANVLTFGAGSRLTVL.

The DNA of the CDR3 is TGTGCCAGAAGCCCTCTCACGGGACAGCCTAATCAGCCCCAGCATTTT. Amino acids: CARSPLTGQPNQPQHF. V gene TRBV5-3 combines with J gene TRBJ1-5; 7 bases fit TRBD1. TRBV5-3 is an ORF, and what it does is uncertain. V was pared by 4 bases and J by 4 bases, with 11 bases of the junction left unmatched. The CDR3 is 16 amino acids.

V gene TRBV28 combines with J gene TRBJ2-5, with 8 bases identical to TRBD2. CDR1 and CDR2 (germline): MDHEN, SYDVKM. This CDR3 is built from 14 residues. V gave up 6 bases and J gave up 4 bases; unmatched junction bases: 7. The chain's CDR3 is CASSQSGGGETQYF. CDR3 sequence (DNA): TGTGCCAGCAGCCAAAGCGGGGGAGGAGAGACCCAGTACTTC.

This clone has a single count. This chain uses TRBV4-2 with TRBJ2-7; D is undetermined. Germline V gene sequence: CDR1 LGHNA, CDR2 YNFKEQ. V shed 1 base and J shed 0 bases, with 19 bases lying between them. The CDR3 extends over 18 amino acids. In DNA form, the CDR3 reads TGTGCCAGCAGCCAAGGAAACCCAACCCCGCTAAGCTCCTACGAGCAGTACTTC. Translation gives CASSQGNPTPLSSYEQYF.

This clone was observed a handful of times. The chain recombines TRBV7-9 with TRBJ2-7; D remains unclear. This CDR3 is built from 12 residues. The ends were cut back, 2 bases at V and 4 bases at J, with 6 bases in the middle. Germline assignment: CDR1 SEHNR and CDR2 FQNEAQ (reference sequence). Here the CDR3 DNA reads TGTGCCAGCAGCTTAATTAGTTACGAGCAGTACTTC. Amino acids: CASSLISYEQYF.

The chain is built from TRBV24-1 and TRBJ2-5; 9 bases are a match to TRBD1. The germline V gene encodes CDR1 KGHDR and CDR2 SFDVKD. The trim removed 6 bases at V and 7 bases at J, leaving 8 bases unmatched. CDR3 length equals 14 residues. The CDR3 region is CATSRTGGIGTQYF. The CDR3 nucleotides are TGTGCCACCAGTCGAACAGGGGGCATCGGGACCCAGTACTTC.

V and J are TRBV21-1 and TRBJ2-4; no check of the table's D call, TRBD2, against the DNA was made. TRBV21-1 is a pseudogene segment. CDR3 length: 15 residues. For the CDR3, the DNA is TGTGCCAGCAGCAAAGACTTTATAGCCAAAAACATTCAGTACTTC. Amino acids: CASSKDFIAKNIQYF.

This rearrangement joins TRBV24-1 to TRBJ2-1; D possibly corresponds to TRBD2 (5 bases). V lost 4 bases and J lost 7, with 22 bases in between. The CDR3 has 17 residues. Germline V gene data show CDR1 as KGHDR and CDR2 as SFDVKD. The CDR3 region has the DNA TGTGCCACCAGTGACCCCGTAGGAGGAGAAAAAGGGAATGAGCAGTTCTTC. As protein: CATSDPVGGEKGNEQFF.

This chain uses TRBV18 with TRBJ2-5; 7 bases are shared with TRBD1. The CDR3 length is 15 residues. Germline CDR1 KGHSH, CDR2 LQKENI. The V and J ends lost 3 bases and 3 bases, in that order; junction bases with no gene match: 7. CDR3 DNA: TGTGCCAGCTCACCCCGGGACAGCAGGAAAGAGACCCAGTACTTC. This codes for CASSPRDSRKETQYF. The full variable domain, completed using reference TRBV18 and TRBJ2-5, is NAGVMQNPRHLVRRRGQEARLRCSPMKGHSHVYWYRQLPEEGLKFMVYLQKENIIDESGMPKERFSAEFPKEGPSILRIQQVVRGDSAAYFCASSPRDSRKETQYFGPGTRLLVL.

V is TRBV5-4 and J is TRBJ2-1; unclear D gene. The germline CDR1 and CDR2 sequences are SGHNT and YYREEE (reference sequence). The CDR3 runs 16 residues. The germline V and J ends were trimmed by 0 bases and 5 bases, with 15 bases remaining between them. In DNA, the CDR3 is TGTGCCAGCAGCTTGGATTACAGACCTACAGACAATGAGCAGTTCTTC. Its translation is CASSLDYRPTDNEQFF.

This clone was recorded once. This rearrangement joins TRBV7-3 to TRBJ2-3; 16 positions match TRBD2. V lost 5 bases to trimming and J lost 5 bases; unmatched junction nucleotides: 7. Germline V gene sequence: CDR1 SGHTA, CDR2 FQGTGA. The CDR3 is made up of 17 amino acids. The CDR3 coding sequence is TGTGCCAGCAGCCGGGGACTAGCGGGAGGGCCCAAAGATACGCAGTATTTT. This translates into CASSRGLAGGPKDTQYF.

CDR3 sequence: CSASRGGSNQPQHF. The CDR3 DNA sequence: TGCAGTGCTAGTCGGGGGGGGAGCAATCAGCCCCAGCATTTT. The chain combines TRBV20-1 with TRBJ1-5, with D possibly being TRBD1 (5 bases). The CDR3 covers 14 residues. CDR1 is DFQATT, CDR2 SNEGSKA, per germline (reference sequence). Trimming removed 3 bases at V and 1 base at J, with 10 bases between.

The J gene is TRBJ1-1, the V gene TRBV14; D is unresolved. Germline V CDR1 and CDR2: SGHDN, FVKESK. The CDR3 has 13 residues. The V gene lost 4 bases and the J gene lost 10 bases, with 16 bases spanning the gap. The CDR3 protein is CASSPPGRRGAFF. CDR3 coding DNA: TGTGCCAGCAGCCCCCCTGGGCGACGGGGAGCTTTCTTT.

The chain employs TRBV28 and TRBJ1-6; 8 nucleotides align to TRBD1. J was trimmed by 10 bases and V by 8 bases; bases with no gene match: 10. The CDR3 sequence is 14 residues long. Germline CDR1 MDHEN, CDR2 SYDVKM. The CDR3 is CASDPGQGKSPLHF. Here the CDR3 DNA reads TGTGCCAGCGACCCAGGACAGGGTAAATCACCCCTCCACTTT.

V usage is TRBV10-3 and J usage is TRBJ2-3; 10 bases match TRBD2. This CDR3 has 15 amino acids. V shed 10 bases, J shed 3 bases, and the junction held 10 bases outside the gene matches. From germline, CDR1 is ENHRY and CDR2 SYGVKD. CDR3: CATNPGTSATDTQYF. The CDR3 nucleotides read TGTGCCACGAATCCGGGGACTAGCGCAACAGATACGCAGTATTTT.

This clone was found once. V and J are TRBV2 and TRBJ2-7; 8 positions match TRBD1. J was trimmed by 6 bases and V by 6 bases; bases with no gene match: 7. Germline CDR1 is SNHLY and CDR2 is FYNNEI. The CDR3 has 13 residues. DNA of the CDR3: TGTGCCAGCAGCCCGGACAGGGTTCGCGAGCAGTACTTC. Translated, it gives CASSPDRVREQYF.

V and J are TRBV4-1 and TRBJ2-3; a possible D gene is TRBD2 (5 bases). CDR3 length: 15 amino acids. Germline lookup yields CDR1 MGHRA and CDR2 YSYEKL. V was pared by 0 bases and J by 4 bases, with 11 bases between. CDR3 loop: CASSQEVGDPDTQYF. The DNA of the CDR3 is TGCGCCAGCAGCCAAGAGGTGGGAGACCCAGATACGCAGTATTTT.

The gene calls are TRBV7-8 and TRBJ2-2; no definite D call. This CDR3 region has 13 residues. The ends were cut back, 5 bases at V and 4 bases at J, with 8 bases in the middle. Germline-derived CDR1 and CDR2 are SGHVS and FQNEAQ. In DNA form, the CDR3 reads TGTGCCAGCAGCCGGTGGAGCACCGGGGAGCTGTTTTTT. Translated, it gives CASSRWSTGELFF.

The CDR3 nucleotides read TGTGCCAGCAGGTCCACAGGGGCCGAGCAGTACTTC. This gives the protein CASRSTGAEQYF. This chain uses TRBV27 with TRBJ2-7, with TRBD1 matching over 7 bases. After removal of 6 bases from V and 6 bases from J, the junction contained 5 bases not matched to a gene. CDR1 and CDR2 from the germline V gene are MNHEY and SMNVEV (reference sequence). CDR3 length equals 12 residues.

For this clone: The sample contains more than one DNA sequence encoding this CDR3. The rearrangement joins TRBV7-9 to TRBJ2-2, with D uncertain. CDR1 is SEHNR, CDR2 FQNEAQ, per germline (reference sequence). The CDR3 runs 12 residues. Trimming removed 6 bases at V and 3 bases at J, with 5 bases between. This chain's CDR3 is CASSPYTGELFF. The DNA of the CDR3 is TGTGCCAGCAGTCCCTACACCGGGGAGCTGTTTTTT.

The chain combines TRBV7-2 with TRBJ2-1; 8 bases align to TRBD2. The V segment lost 5 bases and the J segment 6 bases; nucleotides outside the gene matches: 9. The CDR3 length is 15 residues. CDR1 is SGHTA and CDR2 is FQGNSA in the germline V gene. The CDR3 loop reads CASSRGGVPFNEQFF. The CDR3 DNA reads as TGTGCCAGCAGCCGGGGGGGTGTGCCCTTCAATGAGCAGTTCTTC.

The chain recombines TRBV28 with TRBJ2-7; D is possibly TRBD2 (5 bases). Trimming pared 8 bases from V and 0 bases from J, leaving 17 bases between. This CDR3 comprises 15 residues. Germline loops: CDR1 MDHEN, CDR2 SYDVKM. The chain's CDR3 is CASGGLSTYSYEQYF. CDR3 nucleotides: TGTGCCAGCGGAGGCCTGAGCACCTACTCCTACGAGCAGTACTTC. Full variable domain (rest looked up from reference TRBV28 and TRBJ2-7): DVKVTQSSRYLVKRTGEKVFLECVQDMDHENMFWYRQDPGLGLRLIYFSYDVKMKEKGDIPEGYSVSREKKERFSLILESASTNQTSMYLCASGGLSTYSYEQYFGPGTRLTVT.

The CDR3 region has the DNA TGTGCCAGCAGCTCTCCCGGGAGGGCGGGTGGTGAAAAACTGTTTTTT. Translation: CASSSPGRAGGEKLFF. J is TRBJ1-4 and V is TRBV28; D remains unclear. With 6 bases removed from V and 7 bases from J, the gap between germline ends came to 21 bases. Looked up from germline, CDR1 is MDHEN and CDR2 is SYDVKM. The CDR3 spans 16 residues.

The CDR3 region is CASSDAGGRALHF. In DNA form, the CDR3 reads TGTGCCAGCAGTGATGCAGGGGGCAGGGCCCTCCACTTT. V usage is TRBV28 and J usage is TRBJ1-6; 8 bases are a match to TRBD1. V trimming: 5 bases; J trimming: 14 bases; junction bases outside the gene matches: 8. Germline assignment: CDR1 MDHEN and CDR2 SYDVKM. This CDR3 region has 13 residues. The variable domain in full, completed from reference TRBV28 and TRBJ1-6, reads DVKVTQSSRYLVKRTGEKVFLECVQDMDHENMFWYRQDPGLGLRLIYFSYDVKMKEKGDIPEGYSVSREKKERFSLILESASTNQTSMYLCASSDAGGRALHFGNGTRLTVT.